The 17 T cell receptor beta chains in this list originate from one sample, sequenced in a study of T-cell reconstitution after alpha-beta-depleted transplantation in children. Unique molecular identifiers were used in preparing the TCRbeta library. TCRdb fed the PCR reads into MiXCR, producing one record per CDR3 protein. This sample yields fewer than 700,000 distinct CDR3 sequences, of which 10% to 15% are seen a single time; approximately 2.1% belongs to the top ten. The specimen comprised PBMCs, mostly from graft donor cells, sampled 360 days after TCRalphabeta/CD19-depleted stem cell transplant. The receptors were sampled from a male patient younger than 18 who had a stem cell transplant for acute myeloid leukemia, so the T cells may come from the graft donor.

The chain recombines TRBV19 with TRBJ2-2, with D possibly being TRBD2 (5 bases). V gave up 2 bases and J gave up 1 base, with 11 bases separating them. CDR3 length equals 16 residues. CDR1 is LNHDA and CDR2 is SQIVND in the germline V gene (reference sequence). The CDR3 protein is CASSIPGILNTGELFF. The CDR3 DNA reads TGTGCCAGTAGTATACCGGGGATCCTGAACACCGGGGAGCTGTTTTTT.

This chain joins TRBV19 and TRBJ2-3; possibly TRBD1 for D (6 bases). Germline V lookup: CDR1 LNHDA, CDR2 SQIVND (reference sequence). Trimming took 3 bases from V and 2 from J, leaving 9 bases between them. This CDR3 is built from 14 residues. The CDR3 loop reads CASSIGQFTDTQYF. The CDR3 DNA reads as TGTGCCAGTAGTATCGGACAGTTCACAGATACGCAGTATTTT.

The CDR3 sequence: CASSFDREDQPQHF. The CDR3 coding sequence is TGTGCCAGCAGCTTCGACAGAGAAGACCAGCCCCAGCATTTT. The chain has TRBV12-3 or TRBV12-4 and TRBJ1-5; D possibly corresponds to TRBD1 (5 bases). V lost 6 bases and J lost 7, with 16 bases in between. The CDR3 length is 14 residues.

This clonotype has a count of ten or more. The J gene is TRBJ2-7, the V gene TRBV20-1, with TRBD1 matching 8 bases. From germline, CDR1 is DFQATT and CDR2 SNEGSKA (reference sequence). This CDR3 comprises 15 residues. Trimming cost V 0 bases and J 3 bases; bases outside gene matches: 7. CDR3 loop: CSARDQSGGHYEQYF. CDR3 nucleotides: TGCAGTGCTAGAGATCAGTCAGGGGGCCACTACGAGCAGTACTTC.

This clonotype showed up just a few times. The chain joins TRBV4-2 to TRBJ2-5, with D possibly TRBD1 on 5 matching bases. The germline V gene has CDR1 LGHNA and CDR2 YNFKEQ. This CDR3 is built from 14 residues. V shed 0 bases and J shed 9 bases, with 14 bases lying between them. CDR3 protein: CASSQDSGIGAQYF. CDR3 DNA: TGTGCCAGCAGCCAAGATAGTGGAATAGGGGCCCAGTACTTC.

The rearrangement links TRBV12-3 or TRBV12-4 to TRBJ1-2; D possibly corresponds to TRBD1 (6 bases). The CDR3 runs to 15 residues. V lost 4 bases and J 6 bases, leaving 18 bases between the germline ends. CDR3 sequence reads: CASSSPNTGFHGYTF. CDR3 in DNA: TGTGCCAGCAGTTCACCAAATACAGGGTTTCATGGCTACACCTTC.

The rearrangement links TRBV29-1 to TRBJ2-1, with 13 bases that match TRBD2. V trimming: 7 bases; J trimming: 5 bases; junction bases outside the gene matches: 2. The CDR3 has 13 residues. In germline, CDR1 is SQVTM, CDR2 ANQGSEA. CDR3 bases: TGCAGCGCGGGACTAGCGGGAAACAATGAGCAGTTCTTC. Its translation: CSAGLAGNNEQFF.

This clonotype was picked up a small number of times. This chain joins TRBV27 and TRBJ2-7, with D perhaps matching TRBD2 (5 bases). V lost 3 bases, J lost 2 bases, and 14 bases lay in between. The germline gives CDR1 MNHEY, CDR2 SMNVEV (reference sequence). This CDR3 spans 15 amino acids. The CDR3 DNA is TGTGCCAGCAGTTTCCTAGCTTCCACTGCCTACGAGCAGTACTTC. Translated, it gives CASSFLASTAYEQYF.

In its sample, this clonotype was seen many times. The rearrangement joins TRBV28 to TRBJ1-5, with D uncertain. Germline lookup yields CDR1 MDHEN and CDR2 SYDVKM. The CDR3 totals 12 residues. Trimming stripped 4 bases from V and 4 bases from J, with 5 bases between. The CDR3 spells CASSSLNQPQHF. The CDR3 DNA reads as TGTGCCAGCAGTTCCCTTAATCAGCCCCAGCATTTT.

In this sample, this clonotype turned up a few times. The rearrangement joins TRBV5-1 to TRBJ2-7; TRBD2 might be the D (7 bases). V lost 2 bases and J lost 6, with 18 bases in between. Germline V gene sequence: CDR1 SGHRS, CDR2 YFSETQ. CDR3 length: 15 residues. CDR3 residues: CASSFRRGGRSEQYF. In nucleotides, the CDR3 is TGCGCCAGCAGCTTCCGCAGGGGCGGGAGAAGCGAGCAGTACTTC.

This clonotype was recorded a few times. The chain combines TRBV20-1 with TRBJ2-7; weak D call: TRBD1 (5 bases). Trimming took off 3 bases at V and 0 bases at J, with 18 bases between the two ends. CDR3 length: 16 residues. CDR1 is DFQATT and CDR2 is SNEGSKA in the germline V gene (reference sequence). CDR3 amino acids: CSASPLWGGDSYEQYF. CDR3 DNA sequence: TGCAGTGCTAGCCCCCTTTGGGGCGGCGACTCCTACGAGCAGTACTTC.

The chain combines TRBV7-3 with TRBJ2-7; 9 bases map to TRBD1. The CDR3 spans 13 residues. V gave up 2 bases and J gave up 7 bases; unmatched junction bases: 3. Germline lookup yields CDR1 SGHTA and CDR2 FQGTGA. The CDR3 DNA reads as TGTGCCAGCAGCTTAGGGACAGGGCGGGAGCAGTACTTC. Translated, it gives CASSLGTGREQYF.

This clonotype occurred a few times. The junction departs from the called germline gene at one end, perhaps through a read error. This chain joins TRBV27 and TRBJ2-3; 7 nucleotides match TRBD2. The CDR3 is 14 residues long. CDR1 and CDR2 from the germline V gene are MNHEY and SMNVEV (reference sequence). This CDR3 reads CATSAGVGTDTQYF. Here the CDR3 DNA reads TGTGCCACCAGTGCGGGAGTCGGAACAGATACGCAGTATTTT.

This clonotype was observed at least ten times. The chain joins TRBV12-3 or TRBV12-4 to TRBJ2-7; 9 bases are shared with TRBD1. V lost 6 bases to trimming and J lost 1 base; unmatched junction nucleotides: 4. The CDR3 consists of 14 residues. CDR3 DNA sequence: TGTGCCAGCAGCCGAGGGACAGGGTCCTACGAGCAGTACTTC. It encodes CASSRGTGSYEQYF.

The V and J genes are TRBV7-9 and TRBJ1-2; D gene unclear. Trimming cost V 4 bases and J 3 bases, with 3 bases left between them. Germline lookup yields CDR1 SEHNR and CDR2 FQNEAQ (reference sequence). This CDR3 spans 11 amino acids. CDR3 nucleotides: TGTGCCAGCAGCTCACACTATGGCTACACCTTC. It codes for CASSSHYGYTF.

This chain links TRBV5-1 with TRBJ2-5; D gene unclear. This CDR3 spans 14 amino acids. V lost 0 bases to trimming and J lost 5 bases, with 11 bases between them. Germline CDR1 SGHRS, CDR2 YFSETQ. The chain's CDR3 is CASSLDRLSETQYF. CDR3 DNA: TGCGCCAGCAGCTTGGACCGGCTGAGTGAGACCCAGTACTTC.

This clonotype has at least ten counts. The chain carries TRBV5-1 and TRBJ2-6; TRBD2 agrees at 10 bases. Germline CDR1 and CDR2: SGHRS and YFSETQ. The CDR3 is made up of 18 amino acids. The junction had 5 bases not matched to a gene; V was cut back by 1 base and J by 1 base. This CDR3 is CASSLPAGGLSGANVLTF. CDR3 DNA sequence: TGCGCCAGCAGCTTGCCAGCGGGAGGGTTATCTGGGGCCAACGTCCTGACTTTC.